A selection of T cell receptor beta chains follows, all from one sample in a study of vaccination effects on CD4 cells after COVID-19. No antigen has been assigned to these receptors. Produced via immunoSEQ multiplex PCR; TCRdb's table is partial and in-frame only. The table includes some 30,000 clones, approximately 60% detected once. The sample here was CD4+ T cells from PBMCs cultured with SARS-CoV-2 spike peptides, taken after COVID-19 vaccination. These receptors were collected from a human donor who received a COVID-19 vaccine. Both conserved end residues are part of each CDR3. The D gene is left open where the match is weak. Clone size is shown for a subset of rows, as once, few, many or a class of expanded clone.

v_call: TRBV29-1
j_call: TRBJ1-1
d_call: -
clone_size: -
cdr3_length: 12
cdr3_aa: CSVYSGNTEAFF
cdr3_nt: TGCAGCGTTTATTCAGGGAACACTGAAGCTTTCTTT

v_call: TRBV6-5
j_call: TRBJ1-2
d_call: -
clone_size: -
cdr3_length: 15
cdr3_aa: CASSYGRTRGDGYTF
cdr3_nt: TGTGCCAGCAGTTACGGGAGGACCCGGGGCGATGGCTACACCTTC

v_call: TRBV4-1
j_call: TRBJ2-1
d_call: -
clone_size: few
cdr3_length: 15
cdr3_aa: CASSQAPTGEGKQFF
cdr3_nt: TGCGCCAGCAGCCAAGCTCCAACCGGGGAAGGGAAGCAGTTCTTC

v_call: TRBV27
j_call: TRBJ1-1
d_call: TRBD1
clone_size: -
cdr3_length: 14
cdr3_aa: CASGKGQGNTEAFF
cdr3_nt: TGTGCCAGCGGTAAGGGACAGGGGAACACTGAAGCTTTCTTT

v_call: TRBV5-1
j_call: TRBJ2-7
d_call: -
clone_size: few
cdr3_length: 14
cdr3_aa: CASSSAVSSYEQYF
cdr3_nt: TGCGCCAGCAGCTCAGCGGTTAGCTCCTACGAGCAGTACTTC

v_call: TRBV12-3/TRBV12-4
j_call: TRBJ1-2
d_call: TRBD1
clone_size: -
cdr3_length: 12
cdr3_aa: CASRQGVGGYTF
cdr3_nt: TGTGCCAGCCGACAGGGGGTGGGTGGCTACACCTTC

v_call: TRBV6-5
j_call: TRBJ1-1
d_call: -
clone_size: once
cdr3_length: 15
cdr3_aa: CASRTPSGAWTEAFF
cdr3_nt: TGTGCCAGCAGGACGCCCTCGGGGGCTTGGACTGAAGCTTTCTTT

v_call: TRBV7-2
j_call: TRBJ2-7
d_call: TRBD2
clone_size: -
cdr3_length: 17
cdr3_aa: CASSLELGLAATYEQYF
cdr3_nt: TGTGCCAGCAGCTTAGAGCTCGGGCTAGCGGCGACCTACGAGCAGTACTTC

v_call: TRBV10-3
j_call: TRBJ2-3
d_call: TRBD1
clone_size: -
cdr3_length: 16
cdr3_aa: CAISERVTGATDTQYF
cdr3_nt: TGTGCCATCAGTGAGAGGGTGACAGGGGCGACAGATACGCAGTATTTT

v_call: TRBV27
j_call: TRBJ1-2
d_call: TRBD1
clone_size: few
cdr3_length: 19
cdr3_aa: CASSLGGPGTDVTNYGYTF
cdr3_nt: TGTGCCAGCAGTTTAGGGGGGCCCGGGACAGATGTAACTAACTATGGCTACACCTTC

v_call: TRBV20-1
j_call: TRBJ1-1
d_call: -
clone_size: once
cdr3_length: 11
cdr3_aa: CRGEQGTEAFF
cdr3_nt: TGCAGGGGTGAGCAGGGCACTGAAGCTTTCTTT

v_call: TRBV11-1
j_call: TRBJ2-7
d_call: -
clone_size: -
cdr3_length: 13
cdr3_aa: CASSVDRTYEQYF
cdr3_nt: TGTGCCAGCAGCGTCGACAGGACCTACGAGCAGTACTTC

v_call: TRBV14
j_call: TRBJ2-2
d_call: -
clone_size: -
cdr3_length: 14
cdr3_aa: CASSQDYRAGELFF
cdr3_nt: TGTGCCAGCAGCCAAGATTACAGGGCCGGGGAGCTGTTTTTT

v_call: TRBV19
j_call: TRBJ2-1
d_call: -
clone_size: -
cdr3_length: 16
cdr3_aa: CASSGSWGVGANEQFF
cdr3_nt: TGTGCCAGTAGTGGCTCGTGGGGAGTGGGGGCAAATGAGCAGTTCTTC

v_call: TRBV14
j_call: TRBJ2-7
d_call: -
clone_size: -
cdr3_length: 12
cdr3_aa: CASSQGGVKQYF
cdr3_nt: TGTGCCAGCAGCCAAGGCGGAGTAAAGCAGTACTTC

v_call: TRBV4-1
j_call: TRBJ1-4
d_call: -
clone_size: few
cdr3_length: 13
cdr3_aa: CASSQVVYEKLFF
cdr3_nt: TGCGCCAGCAGCCAAGTGGTCTATGAAAAACTGTTTTTT

v_call: TRBV5-1
j_call: TRBJ2-7
d_call: TRBD1
clone_size: -
cdr3_length: 13
cdr3_aa: CASSSGTGYEQYF
cdr3_nt: TGCGCCAGCAGCTCCGGGACAGGGTACGAGCAGTACTTC

v_call: TRBV2
j_call: TRBJ2-5
d_call: -
clone_size: -
cdr3_length: 14
cdr3_aa: CASRAGLAEETQYF
cdr3_nt: TGTGCCAGCAGAGCCGGGCTAGCCGAAGAGACCCAGTACTTC

v_call: TRBV19
j_call: TRBJ1-5
d_call: -
clone_size: few
cdr3_length: 16
cdr3_aa: CASSTSGSNSNQPQHF
cdr3_nt: TGTGCCAGTAGTACATCCGGTTCCAATAGCAATCAGCCCCAGCATTTT

v_call: TRBV11-2
j_call: TRBJ2-3
d_call: -
clone_size: -
cdr3_length: 14
cdr3_aa: CASRPGSSTDTQYF
cdr3_nt: TGTGCCAGCAGACCTGGTTCCTCCACAGATACGCAGTATTTT

v_call: TRBV4-1
j_call: TRBJ1-1
d_call: -
clone_size: few
cdr3_length: 14
cdr3_aa: CASRGTLRNTEAFF
cdr3_nt: TGCGCCAGCAGAGGGACCCTTAGGAACACTGAAGCTTTCTTT

v_call: TRBV5-1
j_call: TRBJ1-6
d_call: TRBD1
clone_size: -
cdr3_length: 16
cdr3_aa: CASSLATGGFNSPLHF
cdr3_nt: TGCGCCAGCAGCTTAGCTACAGGGGGCTTTAATTCACCCCTCCACTTT

v_call: TRBV30
j_call: TRBJ2-2
d_call: -
clone_size: -
cdr3_length: 16
cdr3_aa: CAWTVITGYRTGELFF
cdr3_nt: TGTGCCTGGACGGTGATAACAGGGTATCGCACCGGGGAGCTGTTTTTT

v_call: TRBV10-2
j_call: TRBJ2-1
d_call: TRBD2
clone_size: -
cdr3_length: 14
cdr3_aa: CASKLAQLYNEQFF
cdr3_nt: TGCGCCAGCAAACTAGCGCAACTATACAATGAGCAGTTCTTC

v_call: TRBV9
j_call: TRBJ1-2
d_call: TRBD1
clone_size: -
cdr3_length: 13
cdr3_aa: CASSLTGSYGYTF
cdr3_nt: TGTGCCAGCAGCCTGACAGGGAGTTATGGCTACACCTTC

v_call: TRBV18
j_call: TRBJ1-1
d_call: -
clone_size: -
cdr3_length: 13
cdr3_aa: CASSPPDQDGAFF
cdr3_nt: TGTGCCAGCTCACCACCGGACCAAGACGGAGCTTTCTTT

v_call: TRBV11-2
j_call: TRBJ1-2
d_call: -
clone_size: -
cdr3_length: 14
cdr3_aa: CASSFLFGDYGYTF
cdr3_nt: TGTGCCAGCAGCTTCCTCTTTGGGGACTATGGCTACACCTTC

v_call: TRBV5-1
j_call: TRBJ1-1
d_call: TRBD1
clone_size: -
cdr3_length: 15
cdr3_aa: CASSLASGGRGEAFF
cdr3_nt: TGCGCCAGCAGCTTAGCATCAGGGGGCAGGGGTGAAGCTTTCTTT

v_call: TRBV6-5
j_call: TRBJ2-7
d_call: -
clone_size: -
cdr3_length: 10
cdr3_aa: CAIWYHEQYF
cdr3_nt: TGTGCCATCTGGTACCACGAGCAGTACTTC

v_call: TRBV12-2
j_call: TRBJ2-1
d_call: -
clone_size: -
cdr3_length: 17
cdr3_aa: CASRLASIPSGSNEQFF
cdr3_nt: TGTGCAAGTCGCTTAGCGAGTATCCCTAGCGGGAGCAATGAGCAGTTCTTC

v_call: TRBV11-3
j_call: TRBJ2-1
d_call: TRBD1
clone_size: -
cdr3_length: 14
cdr3_aa: CASSLLTGTNEQFF
cdr3_nt: TGTGCCAGCAGCCTACTGACAGGGACCAATGAGCAGTTCTTC

v_call: TRBV5-1
j_call: TRBJ2-7
d_call: TRBD1
clone_size: once
cdr3_length: 14
cdr3_aa: CASSSGQGAYEQYF
cdr3_nt: TGCGCCAGCAGCTCGGGACAGGGGGCCTACGAGCAGTACTTC

v_call: TRBV29-1
j_call: TRBJ1-4
d_call: TRBD1
clone_size: -
cdr3_length: 12
cdr3_aa: CSVRQGPEKLFF
cdr3_nt: TGCAGCGTAAGACAGGGGCCCGAAAAACTGTTTTTT

v_call: TRBV21-1
j_call: TRBJ1-1
d_call: -
clone_size: -
cdr3_length: 15
cdr3_aa: CASSKGQGLNTEAFF
cdr3_nt: TGTGCCAGCAGCAAAGGGCAGGGGTTAAACACTGAAGCTTTCTTT

v_call: TRBV5-4
j_call: TRBJ2-4
d_call: -
clone_size: -
cdr3_length: 15
cdr3_aa: CASSLPGGAKNIQYF
cdr3_nt: TGTGCCAGCAGCTTACCAGGGGGGGCCAAAAACATTCAGTACTTC

v_call: TRBV5-4
j_call: TRBJ2-1
d_call: TRBD2
clone_size: -
cdr3_length: 15
cdr3_aa: CASSLGSGGTNEQFF
cdr3_nt: TGTGCCAGCAGCTTGGGTAGCGGGGGAACCAATGAGCAGTTCTTC

v_call: TRBV5-4
j_call: TRBJ1-3
d_call: TRBD1
clone_size: -
cdr3_length: 14
cdr3_aa: CASSGQGGGNTIYF
cdr3_nt: TGTGCCAGCAGCGGACAGGGAGGTGGAAACACCATATATTTT

v_call: TRBV6-5
j_call: TRBJ1-1
d_call: -
clone_size: -
cdr3_length: 15
cdr3_aa: CASSYGQGMSTEAFF
cdr3_nt: TGTGCCAGCAGTTACGGTCAAGGAATGAGCACTGAAGCTTTCTTT

v_call: TRBV2
j_call: TRBJ2-1
d_call: -
clone_size: -
cdr3_length: 13
cdr3_aa: CASHKDGYNEQFF
cdr3_nt: TGTGCCAGCCACAAGGACGGATACAATGAGCAGTTCTTC

v_call: TRBV5-1
j_call: TRBJ1-2
d_call: -
clone_size: -
cdr3_length: 13
cdr3_aa: CASSLATNYGYTF
cdr3_nt: TGCGCCAGCAGCTTGGCGACAAACTATGGCTACACCTTC

v_call: TRBV28
j_call: TRBJ1-2
d_call: -
clone_size: few
cdr3_length: 11
cdr3_aa: CASSGVRGYTF
cdr3_nt: TGTGCCAGCAGTGGGGTCCGCGGCTACACCTTC

v_call: TRBV18
j_call: TRBJ2-3
d_call: -
clone_size: few
cdr3_length: 12
cdr3_aa: CASSPDDNTQYF
cdr3_nt: TGTGCCAGCTCACCAGATGATAATACGCAGTATTTT

v_call: TRBV6-2/TRBV6-3
j_call: TRBJ2-2
d_call: -
clone_size: -
cdr3_length: 16
cdr3_aa: CASSSVRLAFTGELFF
cdr3_nt: TGTGCCAGCAGTTCCGTGCGGCTAGCGTTTACCGGGGAGCTGTTTTTT

v_call: TRBV3-1/TRBV3-2
j_call: TRBJ1-3
d_call: -
clone_size: few
cdr3_length: 12
cdr3_aa: CASSQGDVSIYF
cdr3_nt: TGTGCCAGCAGCCAAGGGGACGTCTCGATATATTTT

v_call: TRBV30
j_call: TRBJ2-7
d_call: -
clone_size: few
cdr3_length: 13
cdr3_aa: CAWSVQQGYEQYF
cdr3_nt: TGTGCCTGGAGTGTACAACAGGGATACGAGCAGTACTTC